These 20 T cell receptor beta chains originate from one sample sequenced in a study of beta chain features in type 1 diabetes. The study, taken as a whole, reports: Researchers report that Type 1 diabetes patients had moderately but significantly shorter TCRB CDR3s across all four CD4+ subsets.

No antigen has been identified for these receptors. The investigators reverse transcribed all of the isolated RNA, so they sequenced expressed TCRB transcripts. Here immunoSEQ multiplex PCR was the method, and the copy in TCRdb shows in-frame clones only, minus some. The sample has 100,000 to 150,000 clones, 17% seen once. The sample comprised central memory CD4+ T cells from blood. Source of these receptors: a man aged 18 to 29 with type 1 diabetes.

The chain has TRBV5-1 and TRBJ2-1; no clear D. V was pared by 4 bases and J by 1 base, with 9 bases between. CDR3 length equals 14 residues. CDR1 is SGHRS and CDR2 is YFSETQ in the germline V gene. CDR3 DNA: TGCGCCAGCAGCGTTGTTCCTTCCTACAATGAGCAGTTCTTC. It translates to CASSVVPSYNEQFF.

This clone was counted many times. The J gene is TRBJ2-1, the V gene TRBV29-1; 7 bases align to TRBD2. There are 12 residues in the CDR3. Germline lookup yields CDR1 SQVTM and CDR2 ANQGSEA. The V gene end was trimmed by 3 bases and the J gene end by 7 bases; junction bases not matched to a gene: 3. This CDR3 reads CSVEKGGNEQFF. CDR3 DNA: TGCAGCGTTGAGAAGGGAGGGAATGAGCAGTTCTTC.

This clone was seen a handful of times. The chain has TRBV29-1 and TRBJ2-1, with 11 bases fitting TRBD2. The germline V gene encodes CDR1 SQVTM and CDR2 ANQGSEA. The V segment lost 8 bases and the J segment 3 bases; nucleotides outside the gene matches: 6. The CDR3 consists of 14 residues. CDR3 coding DNA: TGCAGCTCCAAAACTAGCGGGAGCTACAATGAGCAGTTCTTC. Its protein product is CSSKTSGSYNEQFF.

This clone was observed a few times. The gene calls are TRBV7-9 and TRBJ1-2; possibly TRBD1 for D (6 bases). The V end was cut by 1 base, the J end by 4 bases, with 13 bases between. Germline V gene lookup returns CDR1 SEHNR and CDR2 FQNEAQ (reference sequence). This CDR3 is built from 15 residues. Here the CDR3 DNA reads TGTGCCAGCAGCTTAGGCGACAGGTCGTCCTATGGCTACACCTTC. It codes for CASSLGDRSSYGYTF. Variable domain in full (rest from reference TRBV7-9 and TRBJ1-2): DTGVSQNPRHKITKRGQNVTFRCDPISEHNRLYWYRQTLGQGPEFLTYFQNEAQLEKSRLLSDRFSAERPKGSFSTLEIQRTEQGDSAMYLCASSLGDRSSYGYTFGSGTRLTVV.

This clone has more than one count but fewer than ten. This chain connects TRBV4-3 to TRBJ1-1; 9 nucleotides match TRBD1. V was clipped by 4 bases and J by 10 bases; unmatched bases: 13. Germline loops: CDR1 LGHNA, CDR2 YSLEER. The CDR3 totals 15 residues. The CDR3, as DNA: TGCGCCAGCAGCCGGACGGGACAGGGAACTTTTGGAGCTTTCTTT. This encodes CASSRTGQGTFGAFF.

The rearrangement links TRBV6-1 to TRBJ1-1; 7 bases match TRBD1. CDR3 length equals 14 residues. The germline gives CDR1 MNHNS, CDR2 SASEGT. J was trimmed by 6 bases and V by 5 bases; bases with no gene match: 9. As DNA, the CDR3 is TGTGCCAGCAGTTATTTGACAGGGATCGCTGAAGCTTTCTTT. Amino acid sequence: CASSYLTGIAEAFF.

The chain carries TRBV9 and TRBJ1-6, with unresolved D. The CDR3 consists of 15 residues. V was cut by 0 bases and J by 10 bases, with 14 bases left in between. In germline, CDR1 is SGDLS, CDR2 YYNGEE. The CDR3 coding sequence is TGTGCCAGCAGCGTAGCTGGGCGTGGAAGCTCACCCCTCCACTTT. It yields the protein CASSVAGRGSSPLHF.

The CDR3 loop reads CAGQGALSNEQFF. DNA for the CDR3: TGTGCCGGACAGGGGGCTCTATCCAATGAGCAGTTCTTC. J is TRBJ2-1 and V is TRBV6-1; TRBD1 agrees at 11 bases. The germline V gene encodes CDR1 MNHNS and CDR2 SASEGT. V was pared by 11 bases and J by 6 bases, with 6 bases of the junction left unmatched. CDR3 length: 13 amino acids.

The rearrangement uses TRBV5-4 and TRBJ2-7; D is ambiguous. The CDR3 is made up of 11 amino acids. CDR1 is SGHNT, CDR2 YYREEE, per germline (reference sequence). Trimming took 4 bases from V and 3 from J, leaving 5 bases between them. The CDR3 nucleotides read TGTGCCAGCAGCCTCAACTACGAGCAGTACTTC. Translation: CASSLNYEQYF. Complete variable domain (other parts from reference TRBV5-4 and TRBJ2-7): ETGVTQSPTHLIKTRGQQVTLRCSSQSGHNTVSWYQQALGQGPQFIFQYYREEENGRGNFPPRFSGLQFPNYSSELNVNALELDDSALYLCASSLNYEQYFGPGTRLTVT.

The chain couples TRBV7-2 to TRBJ1-6; D is ambiguous. CDR1 is SGHTA and CDR2 is FQGNSA in the germline V gene. Trimming took off 2 bases at V and 9 bases at J, with 14 bases between the two ends. The length of the CDR3 is 15 residues. CDR3 nucleotide sequence: TGTGCCAGCAGCTTATTCGGGCTCGCCGGTTCACCCCTCCACTTT. Amino acid sequence: CASSLFGLAGSPLHF.

The J gene is TRBJ2-7, the V gene TRBV30, with 11 bases identical to TRBD2. This CDR3 has 14 amino acids. Germline trimming cut 0 bases from V and 9 bases from J; bases unmatched to any gene: 7. CDR1 GTSNPN and CDR2 SVGIG come from the germline V gene (reference sequence). CDR3 in amino acids: CAWSVTSGGSGQYF. The CDR3 bases are TGTGCCTGGAGTGTTACTAGCGGGGGCTCAGGGCAGTACTTC.

This clone was observed a handful of times. V and J are TRBV5-6 and TRBJ2-1; no clear D gene. CDR1 is SGHDT, CDR2 YYEEEE, per germline. V was trimmed by 0 bases and J by 9 bases, leaving 4 bases between them. There are 11 residues in the CDR3. CDR3 sequence reads: CASSLEAEQFF. The CDR3, as DNA: TGTGCCAGCAGCTTGGAAGCTGAGCAGTTCTTC.

This clone was picked up a small number of times. J is TRBJ1-2 and V is TRBV19; TRBD1 might be the D (6 bases). CDR1 and CDR2 (germline): LNHDA, SQIVND (reference sequence). The CDR3 extends over 12 amino acids. The ends were cut back, 7 bases at V and 2 bases at J, with 8 bases in the middle. The CDR3 loop is CASTGENYGYTF. Here the CDR3 DNA reads TGTGCCAGTACAGGGGAAAACTATGGCTACACCTTC. The variable domain in full, completed from reference TRBV19 and TRBJ1-2, reads DGGITQSPKYLFRKEGQNVTLSCEQNLNHDAMYWYRQDPGQGLRLIYYSQIVNDFQKGDIAEGYSVSREKKESFPLTVTSAQKNPTAFYLCASTGENYGYTFGSGTRLTVV.

As regards this clone: The same CDR3 arises from other DNA sequences in this sample as well. The V and J genes are TRBV27 and TRBJ2-7; perhaps D is TRBD1 or TRBD2 (5 bases each). The V gene lost 2 bases and the J gene lost 3 bases, with 5 bases spanning the gap. Germline values: CDR1 MNHEY, CDR2 SMNVEV (reference sequence). The CDR3 has 12 amino acids. The CDR3 is CASSLGGYEQYF. CDR3 nucleotide sequence: TGTGCCAGCAGTTTAGGGGGCTACGAGCAGTACTTC.

There are many counts of this clone. The V and J genes are TRBV18 and TRBJ2-7; weak D call: TRBD2 (5 bases). The germline V and J ends were trimmed by 0 bases and 4 bases, with 10 bases remaining between them. The CDR3 loop spans 14 amino acids. CDR1 is KGHSH, CDR2 LQKENI, per germline. The CDR3 reads CASSPPVRAYEQYF. The CDR3 DNA is TGTGCCAGCTCACCACCGGTGAGGGCGTACGAGCAGTACTTC.

As DNA, the CDR3 is TGCGCCAGCAGCATAACTAGTACCGAAGAGACCCAGTACTTC. Protein product: CASSITSTEETQYF. This chain connects TRBV5-1 to TRBJ2-5; possibly TRBD2 for D (5 bases). CDR1 is SGHRS and CDR2 is YFSETQ in the germline V gene. The V gene lost 4 bases and the J gene lost 3 bases, with 13 bases spanning the gap. This CDR3 spans 14 amino acids.

This clone was observed many times. The chain uses TRBV18 and TRBJ2-7, with D hard to call. V was cut by 3 bases and J by 5 bases, with 14 bases left in between. The CDR3 runs to 14 residues. Germline CDR1 and CDR2: KGHSH and LQKENI. The CDR3 region has the DNA TGTGCCAGCTCACCGAGTAGGGATACCCACGAGCAGTACTTC. It is translated as CASSPSRDTHEQYF.

This clone was observed a few times. The chain carries TRBV5-6 and TRBJ1-1; 9 positions agree with TRBD1. The germline V gene encodes CDR1 SGHDT and CDR2 YYEEEE. This CDR3 has 16 residues. J was trimmed by 0 bases and V by 3 bases; bases with no gene match: 6. The CDR3 DNA reads TGTGCCAGCAGCTGGGGACAGGGACTTATGAACACTGAAGCTTTCTTT. Amino acid sequence: CASSWGQGLMNTEAFF.

This clone was seen a handful of times. The gene calls are TRBV30 and TRBJ1-2; 8 bases agree with TRBD1. V trimming: 4 bases; J trimming: 4 bases; junction bases outside the gene matches: 20. CDR1 is GTSNPN and CDR2 is SVGIG in the germline V gene (reference sequence). The CDR3 is 18 amino acids. The CDR3 nucleotides read TGTGCCTGGATCTTACCCTGGACAGGGCGAACCTCTAGCTATGGCTACACCTTC. Translating it yields CAWILPWTGRTSSYGYTF.

The rearrangement uses TRBV18 and TRBJ2-3; 7 bases fit TRBD2. This CDR3 spans 19 amino acids. V gave up 3 bases and J gave up 4 bases; unmatched junction bases: 19. Germline assignment: CDR1 KGHSH and CDR2 LQKENI. This CDR3 reads CASSPSSGSYPTGPDTQYF. CDR3 DNA sequence: TGTGCCAGCTCACCCTCTAGCGGATCGTACCCTACTGGCCCAGATACGCAGTATTTT.